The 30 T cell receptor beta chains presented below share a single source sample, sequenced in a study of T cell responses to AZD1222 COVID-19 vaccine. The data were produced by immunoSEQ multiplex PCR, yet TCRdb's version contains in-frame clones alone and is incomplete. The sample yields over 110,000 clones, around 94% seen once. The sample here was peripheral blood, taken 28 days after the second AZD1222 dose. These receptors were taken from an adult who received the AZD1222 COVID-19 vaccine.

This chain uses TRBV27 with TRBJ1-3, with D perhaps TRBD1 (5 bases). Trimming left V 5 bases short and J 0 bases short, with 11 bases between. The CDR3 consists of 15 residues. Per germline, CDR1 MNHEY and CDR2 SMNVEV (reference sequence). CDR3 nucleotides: TGTGCCAGCAGTCGGGACTTCAGCTCTGGAAACACCATATATTTT. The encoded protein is CASSRDFSSGNTIYF.

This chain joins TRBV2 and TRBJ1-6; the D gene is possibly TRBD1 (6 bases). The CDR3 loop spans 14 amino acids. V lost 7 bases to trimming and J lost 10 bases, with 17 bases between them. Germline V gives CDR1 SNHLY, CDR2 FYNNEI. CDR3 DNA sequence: TGTGCCAGCACCCTCGAGGGGGGTCGGTCACCCCTCCACTTT. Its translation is CASTLEGGRSPLHF.

This CDR3 reads CSVERGTGATDTQYF. In nucleotides, the CDR3 is TGCAGCGTTGAACGGGGGACAGGGGCGACAGATACGCAGTATTTT. The chain couples TRBV29-1 to TRBJ2-3, with 10 bases that match TRBD1. The CDR3 runs 15 residues. Per germline, CDR1 SQVTM and CDR2 ANQGSEA. V was clipped by 2 bases and J by 3 bases; unmatched bases: 5.

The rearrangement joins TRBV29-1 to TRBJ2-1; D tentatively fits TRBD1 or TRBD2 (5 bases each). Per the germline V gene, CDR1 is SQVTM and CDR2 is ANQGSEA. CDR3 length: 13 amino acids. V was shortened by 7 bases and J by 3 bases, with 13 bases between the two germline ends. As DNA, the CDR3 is TGCAGCGCCAGGGATCGGGACTACAATGAGCAGTTCTTC. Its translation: CSARDRDYNEQFF.

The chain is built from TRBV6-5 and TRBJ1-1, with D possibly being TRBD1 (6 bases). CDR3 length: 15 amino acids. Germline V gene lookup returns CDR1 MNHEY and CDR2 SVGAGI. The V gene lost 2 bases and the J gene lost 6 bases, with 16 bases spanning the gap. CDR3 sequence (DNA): TGTGCCAGCAGTTACGGAGTGGTCAGGGGTGCTGAAGCTTTCTTT. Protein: CASSYGVVRGAEAFF.

The CDR3 protein is CASSAGRGRTGNTIYF. The DNA of the CDR3 is TGCGCCAGCAGCGCTGGACGGGGGAGGACTGGAAACACCATATATTTT. V is TRBV4-1 and J is TRBJ1-3, with D perhaps TRBD1 (5 bases). The V and J ends lost 5 bases and 2 bases respectively, with 16 bases between them. CDR1 is MGHRA, CDR2 YSYEKL, per germline. The CDR3 covers 16 residues.

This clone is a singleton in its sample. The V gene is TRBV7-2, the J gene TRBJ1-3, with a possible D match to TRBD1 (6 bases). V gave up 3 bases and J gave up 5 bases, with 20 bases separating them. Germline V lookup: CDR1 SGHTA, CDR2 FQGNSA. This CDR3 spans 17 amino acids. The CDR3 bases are TGTGCCAGCAGCTTGGGTGGACAGTCTGCGATTCGAAACACCATATATTTT. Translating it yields CASSLGGQSAIRNTIYF.

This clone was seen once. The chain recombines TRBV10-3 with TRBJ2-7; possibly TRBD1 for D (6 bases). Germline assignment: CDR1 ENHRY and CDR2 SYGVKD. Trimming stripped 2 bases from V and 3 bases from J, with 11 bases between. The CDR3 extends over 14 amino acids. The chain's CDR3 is CAISEGTTYYEQYF. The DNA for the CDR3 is TGTGCCATCAGTGAGGGGACAACCTACTACGAGCAGTACTTC.

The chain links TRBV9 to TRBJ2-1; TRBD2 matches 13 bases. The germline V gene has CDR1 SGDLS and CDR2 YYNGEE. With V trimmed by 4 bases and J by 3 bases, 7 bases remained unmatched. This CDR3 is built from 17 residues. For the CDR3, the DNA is TGTGCCAGCAGCCCCAGGACTAGCGGGGGCCTCTACAATGAGCAGTTCTTC. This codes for CASSPRTSGGLYNEQFF.

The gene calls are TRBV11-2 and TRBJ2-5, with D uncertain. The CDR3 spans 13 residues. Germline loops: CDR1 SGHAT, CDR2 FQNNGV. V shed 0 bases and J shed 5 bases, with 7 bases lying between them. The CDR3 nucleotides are TGTGCCAGCAGCTTAGACTTAACGGAGACCCAGTACTTC. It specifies CASSLDLTETQYF.

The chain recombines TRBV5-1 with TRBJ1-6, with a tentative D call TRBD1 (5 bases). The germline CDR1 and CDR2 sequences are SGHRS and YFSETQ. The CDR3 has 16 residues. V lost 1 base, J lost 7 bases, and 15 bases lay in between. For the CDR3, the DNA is TGCGCCAGCAGCTTGCTGACAGCGGAAGACAATTCACCCCTCCACTTT. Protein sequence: CASSLLTAEDNSPLHF.

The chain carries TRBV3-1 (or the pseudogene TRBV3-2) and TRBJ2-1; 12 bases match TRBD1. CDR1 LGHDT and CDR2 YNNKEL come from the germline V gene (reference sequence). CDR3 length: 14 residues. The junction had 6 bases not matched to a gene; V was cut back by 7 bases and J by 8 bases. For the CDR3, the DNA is TGTGCCAGCAACTCCGGGACAGGGGGCGATGAGCAGTTCTTC. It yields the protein CASNSGTGGDEQFF.

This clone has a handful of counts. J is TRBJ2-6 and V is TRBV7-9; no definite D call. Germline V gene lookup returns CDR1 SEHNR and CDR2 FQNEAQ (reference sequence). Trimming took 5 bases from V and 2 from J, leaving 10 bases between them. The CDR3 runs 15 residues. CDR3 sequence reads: CASSIVLAGANVLTF. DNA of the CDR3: TGTGCCAGCAGCATAGTGTTGGCTGGGGCCAACGTCCTGACTTTC.

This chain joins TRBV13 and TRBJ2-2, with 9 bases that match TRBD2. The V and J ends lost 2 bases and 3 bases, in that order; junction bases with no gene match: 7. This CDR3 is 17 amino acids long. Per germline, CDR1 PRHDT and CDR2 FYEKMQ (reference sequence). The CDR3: CASSLYWREGDTGELFF. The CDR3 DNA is TGTGCCAGCAGCTTATATTGGCGGGAGGGCGACACCGGGGAGCTGTTTTTT.

As DNA, the CDR3 is TGTGCCAGCAGCCCACCGAAAAGACTAGCGGGAGGGCGAACAGATACGCAGTATTTT. Its protein product is CASSPPKRLAGGRTDTQYF. The chain has TRBV11-3 and TRBJ2-3; 14 bases are shared with TRBD2. The V and J ends lost 5 bases and 3 bases, in that order; junction bases with no gene match: 13. The CDR3 totals 19 residues. Germline V gene lookup returns CDR1 SGHNT and CDR2 YENEEA.

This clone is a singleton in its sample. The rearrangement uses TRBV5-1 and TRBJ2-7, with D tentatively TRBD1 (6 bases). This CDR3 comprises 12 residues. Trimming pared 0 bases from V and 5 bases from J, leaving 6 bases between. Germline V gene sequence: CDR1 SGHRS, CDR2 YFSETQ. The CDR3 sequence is CASSLEGDEQYF. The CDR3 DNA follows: TGCGCCAGCAGCTTGGAGGGGGACGAGCAGTACTTC.

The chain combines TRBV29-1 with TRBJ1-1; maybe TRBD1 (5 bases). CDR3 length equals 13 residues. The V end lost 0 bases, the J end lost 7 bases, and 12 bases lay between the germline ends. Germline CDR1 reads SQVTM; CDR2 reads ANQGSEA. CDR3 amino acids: CSVEETGQGEAFF. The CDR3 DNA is TGCAGCGTTGAAGAAACGGGGCAGGGTGAAGCTTTCTTT. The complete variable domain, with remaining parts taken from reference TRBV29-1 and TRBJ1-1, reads SAVISQKPSRDICQRGTSLTIQCQVDSQVTMMFWYRQQPGQSLTLIATANQGSEATYESGFVIDKFPISRPNLTFSTLTVSNMSPEDSSIYLCSVEETGQGEAFFGQGTRLTVV.

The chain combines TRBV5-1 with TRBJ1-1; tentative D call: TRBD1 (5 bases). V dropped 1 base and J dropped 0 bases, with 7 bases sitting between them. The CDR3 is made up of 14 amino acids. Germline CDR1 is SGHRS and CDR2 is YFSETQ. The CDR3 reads CASSLNRMNTEAFF. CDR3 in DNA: TGCGCCAGCAGCTTGAACAGGATGAACACTGAAGCTTTCTTT.

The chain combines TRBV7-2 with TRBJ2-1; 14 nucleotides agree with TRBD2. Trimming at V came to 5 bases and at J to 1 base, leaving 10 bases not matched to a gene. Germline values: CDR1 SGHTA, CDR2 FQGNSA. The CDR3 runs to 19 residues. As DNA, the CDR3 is TGTGCCAGCAGCAAGACTAGCGGGAGGGCCACAGGGTCCTACAATGAGCAGTTCTTC. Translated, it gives CASSKTSGRATGSYNEQFF.

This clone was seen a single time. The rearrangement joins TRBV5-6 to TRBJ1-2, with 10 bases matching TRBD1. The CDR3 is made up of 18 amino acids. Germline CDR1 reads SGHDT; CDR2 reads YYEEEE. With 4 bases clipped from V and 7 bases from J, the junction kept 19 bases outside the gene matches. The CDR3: CASSGMPIGTGEVAGYTF. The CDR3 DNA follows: TGTGCCAGCAGCGGAATGCCAATTGGGACAGGGGAAGTGGCTGGCTACACCTTC.

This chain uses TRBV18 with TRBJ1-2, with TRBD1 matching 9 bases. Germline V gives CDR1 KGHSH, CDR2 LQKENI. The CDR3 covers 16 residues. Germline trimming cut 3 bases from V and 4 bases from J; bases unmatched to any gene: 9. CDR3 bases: TGTGCCAGCTCACCCCCTAGGACAGGGGCCTCCTATGGCTACACCTTC. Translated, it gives CASSPPRTGASYGYTF.

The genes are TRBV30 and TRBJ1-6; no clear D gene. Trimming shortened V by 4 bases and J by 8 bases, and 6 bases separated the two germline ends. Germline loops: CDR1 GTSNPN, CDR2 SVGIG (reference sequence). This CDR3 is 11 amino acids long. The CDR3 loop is CAWKEDSPLHF. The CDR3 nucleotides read TGTGCCTGGAAGGAGGATTCACCCCTCCACTTT.

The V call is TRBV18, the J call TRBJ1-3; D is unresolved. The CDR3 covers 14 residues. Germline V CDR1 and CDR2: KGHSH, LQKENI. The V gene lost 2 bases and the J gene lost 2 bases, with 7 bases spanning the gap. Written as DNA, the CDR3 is TGTGCCAGCTCACCAGGGCAAGCTGGAAACACCATATATTTT. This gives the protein CASSPGQAGNTIYF.

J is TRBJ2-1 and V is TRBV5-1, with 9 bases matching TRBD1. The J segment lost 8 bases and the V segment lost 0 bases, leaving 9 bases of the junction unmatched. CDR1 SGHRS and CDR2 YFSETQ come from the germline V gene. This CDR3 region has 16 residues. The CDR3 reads CASSLATGGFVDEQFF. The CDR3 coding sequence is TGCGCCAGCAGCTTGGCCACAGGGGGCTTTGTGGATGAGCAGTTCTTC.

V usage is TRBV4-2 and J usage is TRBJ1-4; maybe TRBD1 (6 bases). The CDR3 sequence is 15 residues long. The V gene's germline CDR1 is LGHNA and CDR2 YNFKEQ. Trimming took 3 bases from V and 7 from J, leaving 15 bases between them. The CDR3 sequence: CASSQETGFGEKLFF. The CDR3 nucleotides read TGTGCCAGCAGCCAGGAAACAGGGTTTGGTGAAAAACTGTTTTTT.

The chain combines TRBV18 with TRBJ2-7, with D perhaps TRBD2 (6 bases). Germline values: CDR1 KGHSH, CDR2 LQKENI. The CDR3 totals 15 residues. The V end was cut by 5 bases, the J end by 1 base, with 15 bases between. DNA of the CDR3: TGTGCCAGCTCAGAGGGCGGGGTCGTGTCCTACGAGCAGTACGTC. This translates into CASSEGGVVSYEQYV.

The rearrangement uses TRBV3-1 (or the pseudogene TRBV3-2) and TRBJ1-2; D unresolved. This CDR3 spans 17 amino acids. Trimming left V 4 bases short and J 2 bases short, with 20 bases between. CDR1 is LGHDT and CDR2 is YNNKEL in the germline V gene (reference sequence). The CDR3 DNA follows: TGTGCCAGCAGCCGCGAGACCGTCCGGGAAGGAAACTATGGCTACACCTTC. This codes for CASSRETVREGNYGYTF.

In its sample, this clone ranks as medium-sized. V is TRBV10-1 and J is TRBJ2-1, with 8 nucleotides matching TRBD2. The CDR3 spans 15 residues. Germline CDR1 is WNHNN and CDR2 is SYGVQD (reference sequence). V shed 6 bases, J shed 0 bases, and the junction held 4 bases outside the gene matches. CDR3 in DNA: TGCGCCAGCAGCCCAAGCGGGAGCTCCTACAATGAGCAGTTCTTC. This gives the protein CASSPSGSSYNEQFF.

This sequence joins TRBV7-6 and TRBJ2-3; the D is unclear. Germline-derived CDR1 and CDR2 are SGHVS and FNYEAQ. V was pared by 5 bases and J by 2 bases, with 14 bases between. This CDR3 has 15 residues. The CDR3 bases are TGTGCCAGCAGCCTTGGCGCTCCTTCCACAGATACGCAGTATTTT. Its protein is CASSLGAPSTDTQYF.

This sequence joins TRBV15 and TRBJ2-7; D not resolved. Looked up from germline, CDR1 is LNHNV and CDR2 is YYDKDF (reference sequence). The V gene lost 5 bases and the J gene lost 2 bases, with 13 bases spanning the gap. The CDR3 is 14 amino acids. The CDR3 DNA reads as TGTGCCACCAGCCACCCCGGACGGGCCTACGAGCAGTACTTC. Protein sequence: CATSHPGRAYEQYF.